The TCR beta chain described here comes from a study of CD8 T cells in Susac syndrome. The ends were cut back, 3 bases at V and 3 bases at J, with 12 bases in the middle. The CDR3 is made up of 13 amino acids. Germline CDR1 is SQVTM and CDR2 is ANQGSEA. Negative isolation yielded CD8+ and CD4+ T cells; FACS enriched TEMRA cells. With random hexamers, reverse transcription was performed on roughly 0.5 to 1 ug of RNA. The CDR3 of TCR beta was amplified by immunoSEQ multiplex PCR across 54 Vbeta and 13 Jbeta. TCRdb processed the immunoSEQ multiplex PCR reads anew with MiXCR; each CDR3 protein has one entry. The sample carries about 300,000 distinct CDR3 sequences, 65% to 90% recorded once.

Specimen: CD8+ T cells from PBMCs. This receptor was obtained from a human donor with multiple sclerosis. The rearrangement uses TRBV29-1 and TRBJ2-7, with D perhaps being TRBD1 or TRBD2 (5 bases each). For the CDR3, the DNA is TGCAGCGTTGAGGGGTGGGACGGCTACGAGCAGTACTTC. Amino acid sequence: CSVEGWDGYEQYF.